This entry is about one T cell receptor (beta chain). Its target is unknown. The sample is drawn from a study of CD8+ T cells in alopecia areata. Study-level information: Those patients who were treated received oral tofacitinib, which was given at 5 to 10 mg twice daily for moderate-to-severe alopecia areata.

Findings of the study overall: Because one nonresponder was included, the link of baseline CD8+ expansion to response is considered uncertain. Lesional tissue from the scalp (especially in alopecia totalis/universalis) showed higher clonality than normal scalp. On tofacitinib, scalp and blood still held many of the expanded lesional clones.

TCR sequencing used cDNA made by reverse transcription of extracted RNA. Clones were sequenced by immunoSEQ multiplex PCR, and TCRdb holds only the in-frame ones, with some missing. The repertoire holds fewer than 250,000 clones, under 80% seen once, with approximately 1.3% in the top ten. Treatment noted: oral pan-JAK inhibitor, 5-10 mg twice daily. With 4 bases removed from V and 6 bases from J, the gap between germline ends came to 18 bases. The CDR3 sequence is 15 residues long. CDR1 GTSNPN and CDR2 SVGIG come from the germline V gene (reference sequence). The material sequenced was CD4+ T cells sorted from blood, taken between weeks 47 and 50, from a patient treated with tofacitinib. The rearrangement uses TRBV30 and TRBJ1-4; D is unclear. This TCR derives from a human donor with alopecia areata. The CDR3 protein is CAWTQYSPGDEKLFF. CDR3 in DNA: TGTGCCTGGACACAATACAGTCCGGGAGATGAAAAACTGTTTTTT.